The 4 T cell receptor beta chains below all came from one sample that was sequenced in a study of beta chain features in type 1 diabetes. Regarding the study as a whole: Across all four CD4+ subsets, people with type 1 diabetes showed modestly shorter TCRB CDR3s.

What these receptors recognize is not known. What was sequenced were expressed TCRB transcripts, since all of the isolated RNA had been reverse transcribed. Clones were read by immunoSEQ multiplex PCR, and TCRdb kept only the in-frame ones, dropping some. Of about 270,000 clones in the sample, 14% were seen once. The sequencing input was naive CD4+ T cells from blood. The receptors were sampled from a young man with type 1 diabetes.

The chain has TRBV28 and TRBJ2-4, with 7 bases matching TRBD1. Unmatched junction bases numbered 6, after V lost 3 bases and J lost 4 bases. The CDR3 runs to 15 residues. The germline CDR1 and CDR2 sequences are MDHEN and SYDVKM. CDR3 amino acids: CASSFPGTAKNIQYF. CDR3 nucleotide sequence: TGTGCCAGCAGTTTTCCCGGGACAGCAAAAAACATTCAGTACTTC.

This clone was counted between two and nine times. CDR3 amino acids: CASSLISVNEQFF. DNA for the CDR3: TGTGCCAGCAGTCTAATTAGCGTCAATGAGCAGTTCTTC. The V gene is TRBV28, the J gene TRBJ2-1; D may be TRBD2 (5 bases). Deletions cut 5 bases from V and 6 bases from J, with 11 bases between. The CDR3 sequence is 13 residues long. Germline V gene sequence: CDR1 MDHEN, CDR2 SYDVKM.

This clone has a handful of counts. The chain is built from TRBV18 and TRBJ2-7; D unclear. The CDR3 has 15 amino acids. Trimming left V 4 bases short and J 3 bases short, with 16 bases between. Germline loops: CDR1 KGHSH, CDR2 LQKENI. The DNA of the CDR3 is TGTGCCAGCTCACTCCAACGGCAGGATTACTACGAGCAGTACTTC. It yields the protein CASSLQRQDYYEQYF.

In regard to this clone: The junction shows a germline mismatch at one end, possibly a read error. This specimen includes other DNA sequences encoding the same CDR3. The chain's CDR3 is CATSRGGAQAADTQYF. As DNA, the CDR3 is TGTGCCACCAGCAGAGGTGGCGCGCAAGCGGCAGATACACAGTATTTT. This chain joins TRBV15 and TRBJ2-3; D perhaps matches TRBD2 (5 bases). Germline V lookup: CDR1 LNHNV, CDR2 YYDKDF (reference sequence). CDR3 length equals 16 residues.